The sequence of this T cell receptor (beta chain) was determined in a study of T-cell memory formation after mild COVID-19. CDR3 length: 13 residues. Trimming stripped 6 bases from V and 3 bases from J, with 11 bases between. Per germline, CDR1 DFQATT and CDR2 SNEGSKA (reference sequence). TCRdb reprocessed the 5' RACE reads with MiXCR, giving one entry per CDR3 protein. The sample shows roughly 620,000 distinct CDR3 sequences, more than 15% of them seen only once. The sequence was collected from an adult woman who had mild COVID-19 (a few samples of this study predate the infection). Cell type and time point are not known. The genes are TRBV20-1 and TRBJ2-2, with D maybe TRBD2 (5 bases). Sequencing was carried out using PBMCs or a T cell subset sorted from them (not recorded which). The CDR3 DNA follows: TGCAGTGCCATCGAGCGGTACACCGGGGAGCTGTTTTTT. Translating it yields CSAIERYTGELFF.